Listed here is a single TCR beta chain. Its specificity is not known. Here immunoSEQ multiplex PCR was the method, and the copy in TCRdb shows in-frame clones only, minus some. The sample has about 110,000 clones, almost 90% seen once. This CDR3 has 14 amino acids. CDR1 and CDR2 (germline): MDHEN, SYDVKM. Trimming removed 6 bases from V and 5 bases from J; junction bases left unmatched: 8. The donors formed part of the roughly 120-subject validation cohort, distinct from the roughly 700-subject first cohort. The sample is drawn from a study of cytomegalovirus exposure and HLA in healthy donors. The wider study: In a later analysis, it was reported that the 90 to 150 validation repertoires had been produced on the same platform as the roughly 610 repertoires belonging to the first cohort. Study findings and constraints: The study put under 200 TCR beta chains on its list as cytomegalovirus-associated. That first-cohort TCR clusters tended to co-occur in the roughly 120 validation repertoires was found in a later analysis.

The specimen was PBMCs. The J gene is TRBJ1-2, the V gene TRBV28, with 8 bases aligning to TRBD1. This TCR derives from a woman aged 18 to 35 in good health and CMV-seronegative. CDR3 bases: TGTGCCAGCAGCGGACAGGGTAGGAGTTATGGCTACACCTTC. This codes for CASSGQGRSYGYTF.